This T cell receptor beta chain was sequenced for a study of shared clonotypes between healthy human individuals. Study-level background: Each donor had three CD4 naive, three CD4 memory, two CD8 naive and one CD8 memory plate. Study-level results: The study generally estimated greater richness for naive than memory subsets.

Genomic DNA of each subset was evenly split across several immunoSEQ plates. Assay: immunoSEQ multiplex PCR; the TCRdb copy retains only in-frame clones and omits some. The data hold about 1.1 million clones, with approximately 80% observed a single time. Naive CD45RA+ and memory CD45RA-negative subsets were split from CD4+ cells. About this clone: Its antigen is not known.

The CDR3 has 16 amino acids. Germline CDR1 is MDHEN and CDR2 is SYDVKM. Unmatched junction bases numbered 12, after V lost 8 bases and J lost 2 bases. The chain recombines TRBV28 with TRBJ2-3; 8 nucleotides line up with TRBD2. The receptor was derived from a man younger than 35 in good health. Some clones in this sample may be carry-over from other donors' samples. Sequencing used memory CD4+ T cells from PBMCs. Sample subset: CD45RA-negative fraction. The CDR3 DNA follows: TGTGCCAGCCCCCCCAGCGGGAGCGATAACACAGATACGCAGTATTTT. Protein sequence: CASPPSGSDNTDTQYF.